This T cell receptor (beta chain) comes out of a study of siplizumab effects on memory and regulatory T cells. Study results and caveats: Major contributors to the alloresponse seemed to be naive T cells, which also appeared more diverse than memory cells. Proliferating clones, CD4+ or CD8+, lacked an assignable naive or memory phenotype in roughly 75-95% of cases. For mappable alloreactive CD4+ clones, the mean Treg-derived fraction was nearly 70% with siplizumab and under 35% in controls.

CDR3 length equals 16 residues. V dropped 5 bases and J dropped 4 bases, with 20 bases sitting between them. CDR1 is SGHAT and CDR2 is FQNNGV in the germline V gene. In regard to this clone: The antigen is not known.

The repertoire was sequenced with immunoSEQ multiplex PCR; TCRdb's copy has only in-frame clones and lacks some. The data show approximately 94,000 clones, 75% to 95% seen once. V usage is TRBV11-2 and J usage is TRBJ1-2, with D unresolved. This TCR was sampled from a human donor in good health. The sample taken for sequencing was CD4+ T cells sorted from blood. The CDR3 spells CASSHLLLESFYGYTF. The DNA of the CDR3 is TGTGCCAGCAGCCATCTCCTTCTAGAAAGTTTCTATGGCTACACCTTC.